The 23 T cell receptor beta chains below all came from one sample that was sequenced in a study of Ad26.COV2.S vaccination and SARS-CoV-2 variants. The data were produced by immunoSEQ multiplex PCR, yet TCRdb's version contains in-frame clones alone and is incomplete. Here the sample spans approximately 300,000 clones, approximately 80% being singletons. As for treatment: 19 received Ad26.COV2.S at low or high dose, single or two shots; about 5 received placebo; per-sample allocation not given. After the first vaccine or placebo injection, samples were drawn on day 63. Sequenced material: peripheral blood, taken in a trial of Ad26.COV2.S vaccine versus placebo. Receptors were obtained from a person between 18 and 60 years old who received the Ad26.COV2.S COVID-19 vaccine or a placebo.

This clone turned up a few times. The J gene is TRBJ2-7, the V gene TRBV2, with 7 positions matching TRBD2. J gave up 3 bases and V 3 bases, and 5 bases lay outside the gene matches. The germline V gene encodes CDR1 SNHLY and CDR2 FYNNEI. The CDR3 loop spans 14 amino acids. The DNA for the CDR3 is TGTGCCAGCAGTGAGCTAGCGGCTATCTACGAGCAGTACTTC. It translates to CASSELAAIYEQYF. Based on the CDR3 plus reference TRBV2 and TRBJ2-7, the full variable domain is EPEVTQTPSHQVTQMGQEVILRCVPISNHLYFYWYRQILGQKVEFLVSFYNNEISEKSEIFDDQFSVERPDGSNFTLKIRSTKLEDSAMYFCASSELAAIYEQYFGPGTRLTVT.

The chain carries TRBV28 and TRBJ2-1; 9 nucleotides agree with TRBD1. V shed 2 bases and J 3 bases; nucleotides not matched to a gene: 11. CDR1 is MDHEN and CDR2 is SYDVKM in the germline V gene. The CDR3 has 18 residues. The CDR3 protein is CASSLVGQGRKGYNEQFF. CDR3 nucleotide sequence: TGTGCCAGCAGTTTAGTTGGACAGGGGAGGAAAGGCTACAATGAGCAGTTCTTC.

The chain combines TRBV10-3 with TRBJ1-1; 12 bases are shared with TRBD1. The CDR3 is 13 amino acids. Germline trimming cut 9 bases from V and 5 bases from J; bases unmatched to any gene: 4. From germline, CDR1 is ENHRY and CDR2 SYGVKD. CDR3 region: CAMGDRGLTEAFF. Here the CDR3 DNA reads TGTGCCATGGGGGACAGGGGGCTGACTGAAGCTTTCTTT.

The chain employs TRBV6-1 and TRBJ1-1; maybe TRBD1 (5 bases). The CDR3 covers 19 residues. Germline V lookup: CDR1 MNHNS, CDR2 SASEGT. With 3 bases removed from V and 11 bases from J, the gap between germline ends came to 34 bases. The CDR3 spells CASSDPRVGGSFLLLVAFF. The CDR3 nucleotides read TGTGCCAGCAGTGATCCTAGGGTGGGGGGTTCTTTTCTTTTACTTGTGGCTTTCTTT.

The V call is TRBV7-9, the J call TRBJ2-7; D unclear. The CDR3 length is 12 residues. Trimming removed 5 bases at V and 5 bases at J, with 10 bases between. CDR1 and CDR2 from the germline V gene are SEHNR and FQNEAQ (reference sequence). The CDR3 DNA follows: TGTGCCAGCAGCCCTTCGGGCAACGAGCAGTACTTC. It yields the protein CASSPSGNEQYF. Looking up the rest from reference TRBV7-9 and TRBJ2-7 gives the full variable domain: DTGVSQNPRHKITKRGQNVTFRCDPISEHNRLYWYRQTLGQGPEFLTYFQNEAQLEKSRLLSDRFSAERPKGSFSTLEIQRTEQGDSAMYLCASSPSGNEQYFGPGTRLTVT.

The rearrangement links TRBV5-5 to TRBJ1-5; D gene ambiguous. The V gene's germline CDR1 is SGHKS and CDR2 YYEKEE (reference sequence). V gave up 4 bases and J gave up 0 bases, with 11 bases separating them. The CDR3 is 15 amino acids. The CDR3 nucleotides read TGTGCCAGCAGCCCCAGGCTTAATAGCAATCAGCCCCAGCATTTT. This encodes CASSPRLNSNQPQHF.

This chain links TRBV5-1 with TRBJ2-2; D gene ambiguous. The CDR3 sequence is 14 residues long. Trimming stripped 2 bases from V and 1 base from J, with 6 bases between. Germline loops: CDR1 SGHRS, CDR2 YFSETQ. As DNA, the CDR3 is TGCGCCAGCAGCTTTCGGCTGAACACCGGGGAGCTGTTTTTT. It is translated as CASSFRLNTGELFF.

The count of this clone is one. CDR3 DNA sequence: TGTGCCAGCAGCGTCAAGGCTAGCACTGAAGCTTTCTTT. As protein: CASSVKASTEAFF. This chain links TRBV7-6 with TRBJ1-1; D not resolved. This CDR3 comprises 13 residues. Germline CDR1 is SGHVS and CDR2 is FNYEAQ. Trimming removed 5 bases from V and 4 bases from J, with 11 bases in between. The entire variable domain, with the rest obtained from reference TRBV7-6 and TRBJ1-1, is as follows: GAGVSQSPRYKVTKRGQDVALRCDPISGHVSLYWYRQALGQGPEFLTYFNYEAQQDKSGLPNDRFSAERPEGSISTLTIQRTEQRDSAMYRCASSVKASTEAFFGQGTRLTVV.

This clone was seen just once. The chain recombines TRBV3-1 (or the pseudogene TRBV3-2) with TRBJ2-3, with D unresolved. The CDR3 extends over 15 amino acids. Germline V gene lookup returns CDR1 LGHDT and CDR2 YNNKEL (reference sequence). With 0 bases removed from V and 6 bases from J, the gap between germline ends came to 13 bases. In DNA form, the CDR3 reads TGTGCCAGCAGCCAAGAAATCAGGAGCAGGGATACGCAGTATTTT. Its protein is CASSQEIRSRDTQYF.

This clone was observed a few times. Here the CDR3 DNA reads TGTGCCAGCAGCGTAGGCTCAGACTCCTATGGCTACACCTTC. Residues: CASSVGSDSYGYTF. The chain couples TRBV9 to TRBJ1-2; D is undetermined. The germline V and J ends were trimmed by 0 bases and 4 bases, with 10 bases remaining between them. Germline CDR1 reads SGDLS; CDR2 reads YYNGEE. The CDR3 length is 14 residues.

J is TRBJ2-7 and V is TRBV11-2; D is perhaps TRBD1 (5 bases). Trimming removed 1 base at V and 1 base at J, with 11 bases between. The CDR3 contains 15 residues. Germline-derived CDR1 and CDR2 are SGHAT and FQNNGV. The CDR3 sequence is CASSLVMTASYEQYF. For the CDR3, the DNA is TGTGCCAGCAGCTTAGTTATGACAGCTTCCTACGAGCAGTACTTC.

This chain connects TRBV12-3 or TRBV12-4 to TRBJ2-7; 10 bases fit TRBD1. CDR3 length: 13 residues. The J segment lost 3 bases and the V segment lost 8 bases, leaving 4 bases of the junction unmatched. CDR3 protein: CASLGTGVYEQYF. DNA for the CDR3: TGTGCCAGCTTGGGGACAGGGGTCTACGAGCAGTACTTC.

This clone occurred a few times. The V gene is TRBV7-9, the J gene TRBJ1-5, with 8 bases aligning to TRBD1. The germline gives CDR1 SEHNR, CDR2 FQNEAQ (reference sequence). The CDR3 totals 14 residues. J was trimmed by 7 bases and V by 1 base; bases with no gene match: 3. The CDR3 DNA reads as TGTGCCAGCAGCTTAGGGGCAGGGGGCCAGCCCCAGCATTTT. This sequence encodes CASSLGAGGQPQHF.

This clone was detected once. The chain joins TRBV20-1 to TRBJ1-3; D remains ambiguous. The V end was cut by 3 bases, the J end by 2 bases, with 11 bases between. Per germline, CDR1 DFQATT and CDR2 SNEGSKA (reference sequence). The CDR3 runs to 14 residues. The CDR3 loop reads CSASGEATGNTIYF. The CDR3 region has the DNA TGCAGTGCTAGTGGGGAAGCTACTGGAAACACCATATATTTT.

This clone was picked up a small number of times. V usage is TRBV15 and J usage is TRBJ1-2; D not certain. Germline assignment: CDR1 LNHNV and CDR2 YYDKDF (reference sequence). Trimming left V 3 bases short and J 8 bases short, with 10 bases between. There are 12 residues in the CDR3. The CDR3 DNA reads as TGTGCCACCAGCAGGGGGTATGGGGGCTACACCTTC. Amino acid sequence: CATSRGYGGYTF.

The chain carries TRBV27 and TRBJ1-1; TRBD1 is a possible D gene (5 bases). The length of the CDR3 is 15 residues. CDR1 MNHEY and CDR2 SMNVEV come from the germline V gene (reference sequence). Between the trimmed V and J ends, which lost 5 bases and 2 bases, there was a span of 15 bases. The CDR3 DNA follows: TGTGCCAGCAGTGCCCTCAGGGAAGTAAACACTGAAGCTTTCTTT. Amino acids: CASSALREVNTEAFF.

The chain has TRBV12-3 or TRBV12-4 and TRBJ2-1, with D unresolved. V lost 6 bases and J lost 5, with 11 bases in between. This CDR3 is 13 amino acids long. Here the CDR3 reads CASSRLMDNEQFF. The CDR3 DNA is TGTGCCAGCAGCCGGCTGATGGACAATGAGCAGTTCTTC.

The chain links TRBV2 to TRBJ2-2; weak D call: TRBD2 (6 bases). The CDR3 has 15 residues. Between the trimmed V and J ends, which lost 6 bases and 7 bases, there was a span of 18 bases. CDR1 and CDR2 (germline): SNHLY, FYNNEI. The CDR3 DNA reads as TGTGCCAGCAGCCCAGACGCGGGGTGGCACGGGGAGCTGTTTTTT. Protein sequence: CASSPDAGWHGELFF.

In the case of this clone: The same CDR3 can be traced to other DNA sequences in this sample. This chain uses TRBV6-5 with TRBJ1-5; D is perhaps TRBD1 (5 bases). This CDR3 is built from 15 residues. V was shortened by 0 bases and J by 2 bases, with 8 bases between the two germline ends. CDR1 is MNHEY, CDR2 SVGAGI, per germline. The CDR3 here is CASSYSGAGNQPQHF. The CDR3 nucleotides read TGTGCCAGCAGTTACTCAGGGGCTGGCAATCAGCCCCAGCATTTT.

CDR3 DNA sequence: TGTGCCACCAGACCCTTTGGCAATCAGCCCCAGCATTTT. Translating it yields CATRPFGNQPQHF. This rearrangement joins TRBV28 to TRBJ1-5; D remains ambiguous. Trimming stripped 10 bases from V and 2 bases from J, with 12 bases between. The CDR3 runs 13 residues. In germline, CDR1 is MDHEN, CDR2 SYDVKM.

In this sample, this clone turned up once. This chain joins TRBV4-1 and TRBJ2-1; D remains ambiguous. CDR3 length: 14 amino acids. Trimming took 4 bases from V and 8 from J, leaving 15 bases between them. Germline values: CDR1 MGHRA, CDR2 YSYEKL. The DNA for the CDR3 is TGCGCCAGCAGCCCTTTATTCCGGCGAGATGAGCAGTTCTTC. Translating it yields CASSPLFRRDEQFF.

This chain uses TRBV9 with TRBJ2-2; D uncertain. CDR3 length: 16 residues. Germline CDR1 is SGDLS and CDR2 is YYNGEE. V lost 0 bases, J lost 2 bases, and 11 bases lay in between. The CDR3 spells CASSVGRHANTGELFF. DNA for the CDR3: TGTGCCAGCAGCGTAGGGCGGCACGCCAACACCGGGGAGCTGTTTTTT. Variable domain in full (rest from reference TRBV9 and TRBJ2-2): DSGVTQTPKHLITATGQRVTLRCSPRSGDLSVYWYQQSLDQGLQFLIQYYNGEERAKGNILERFSAQQFPDLHSELNLSSLELGDSALYFCASSVGRHANTGELFFGEGSRLTVL.

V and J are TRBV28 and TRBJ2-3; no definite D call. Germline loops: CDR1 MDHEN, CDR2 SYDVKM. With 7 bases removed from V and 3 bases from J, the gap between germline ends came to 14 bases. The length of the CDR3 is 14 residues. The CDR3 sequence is CASTALLGTDTQYF. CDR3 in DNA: TGTGCCAGCACTGCACTCCTGGGTACAGATACGCAGTATTTT. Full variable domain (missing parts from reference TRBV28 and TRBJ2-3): DVKVTQSSRYLVKRTGEKVFLECVQDMDHENMFWYRQDPGLGLRLIYFSYDVKMKEKGDIPEGYSVSREKKERFSLILESASTNQTSMYLCASTALLGTDTQYFGPGTRLTVL.